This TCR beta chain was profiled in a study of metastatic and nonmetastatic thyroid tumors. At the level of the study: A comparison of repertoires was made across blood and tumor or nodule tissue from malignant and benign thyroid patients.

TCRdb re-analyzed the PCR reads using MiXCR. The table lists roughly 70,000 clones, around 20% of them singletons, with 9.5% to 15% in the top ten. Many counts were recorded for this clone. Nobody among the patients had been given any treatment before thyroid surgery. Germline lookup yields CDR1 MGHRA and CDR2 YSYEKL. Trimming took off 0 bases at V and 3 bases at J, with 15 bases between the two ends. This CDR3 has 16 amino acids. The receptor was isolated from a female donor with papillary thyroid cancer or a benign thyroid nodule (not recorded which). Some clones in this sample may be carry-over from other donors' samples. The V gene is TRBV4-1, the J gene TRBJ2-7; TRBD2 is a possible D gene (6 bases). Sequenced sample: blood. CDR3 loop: CASSQDLGTPGYEQYF. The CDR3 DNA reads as TGCGCCAGCAGCCAAGATCTTGGGACTCCAGGCTACGAGCAGTACTTC.